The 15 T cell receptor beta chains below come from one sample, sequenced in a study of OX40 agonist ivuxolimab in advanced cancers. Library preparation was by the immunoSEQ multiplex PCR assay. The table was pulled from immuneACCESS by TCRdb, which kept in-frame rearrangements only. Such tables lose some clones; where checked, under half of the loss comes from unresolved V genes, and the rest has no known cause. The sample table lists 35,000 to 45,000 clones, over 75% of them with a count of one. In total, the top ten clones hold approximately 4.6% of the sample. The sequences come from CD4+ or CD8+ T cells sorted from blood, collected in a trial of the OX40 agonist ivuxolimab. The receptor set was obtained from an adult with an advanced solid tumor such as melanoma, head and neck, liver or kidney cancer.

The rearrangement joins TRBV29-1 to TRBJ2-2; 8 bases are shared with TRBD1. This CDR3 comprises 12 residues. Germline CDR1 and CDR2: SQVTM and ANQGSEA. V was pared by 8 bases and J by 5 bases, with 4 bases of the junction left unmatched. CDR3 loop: CSSGGETGELFF. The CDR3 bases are TGCAGCTCAGGGGGCGAGACCGGGGAGCTGTTTTTT.

The CDR3 nucleotides are TGTGCCAGCAGTTCCGAGGGACTAGCGGGAGTAGCCGGGGAGCTGTTTTTT. Encoded protein: CASSSEGLAGVAGELFF. The chain employs TRBV7-3 and TRBJ2-2; TRBD2 agrees at 14 bases. The CDR3 is 17 residues long. V lost 6 bases, J lost 6 bases, and 9 bases stayed unmatched. CDR1 and CDR2 from the germline V gene are SGHTA and FQGTGA.

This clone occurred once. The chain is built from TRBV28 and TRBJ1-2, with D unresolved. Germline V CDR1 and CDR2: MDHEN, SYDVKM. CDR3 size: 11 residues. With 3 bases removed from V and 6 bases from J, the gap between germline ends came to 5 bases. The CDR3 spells CASSFQDGYTF. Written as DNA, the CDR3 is TGTGCCAGCAGTTTCCAGGATGGCTACACCTTC.

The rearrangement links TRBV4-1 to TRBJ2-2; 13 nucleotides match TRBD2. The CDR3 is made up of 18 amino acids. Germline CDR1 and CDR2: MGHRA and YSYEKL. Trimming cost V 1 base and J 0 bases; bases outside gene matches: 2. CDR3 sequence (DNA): TGCGCCAGCAGCCAAGGTGGACTAGCGGGGGCGAACACCGGGGAGCTGTTTTTT. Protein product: CASSQGGLAGANTGELFF.

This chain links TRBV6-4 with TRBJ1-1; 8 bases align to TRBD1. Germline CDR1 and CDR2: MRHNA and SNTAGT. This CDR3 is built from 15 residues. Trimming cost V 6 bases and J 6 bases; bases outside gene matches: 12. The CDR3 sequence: CASRDRDRGGSEAFF. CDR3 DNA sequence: TGTGCCAGCAGGGACAGAGACAGGGGCGGGTCTGAAGCTTTCTTT.

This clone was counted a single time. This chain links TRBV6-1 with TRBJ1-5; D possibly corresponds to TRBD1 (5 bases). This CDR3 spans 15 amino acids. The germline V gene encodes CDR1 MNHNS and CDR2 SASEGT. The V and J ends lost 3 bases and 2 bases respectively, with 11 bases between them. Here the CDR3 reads CASSDSFRGNQPQHF. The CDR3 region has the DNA TGTGCCAGCAGTGACTCTTTCAGGGGCAATCAGCCCCAGCATTTT.

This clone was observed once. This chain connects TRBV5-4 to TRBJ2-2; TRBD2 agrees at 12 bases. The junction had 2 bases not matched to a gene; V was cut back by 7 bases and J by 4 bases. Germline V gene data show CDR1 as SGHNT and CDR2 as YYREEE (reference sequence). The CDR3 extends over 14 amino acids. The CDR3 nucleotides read TGTGCCAGCGGACTAGCGGGACCCACCGGGGAGCTGTTTTTT. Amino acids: CASGLAGPTGELFF.

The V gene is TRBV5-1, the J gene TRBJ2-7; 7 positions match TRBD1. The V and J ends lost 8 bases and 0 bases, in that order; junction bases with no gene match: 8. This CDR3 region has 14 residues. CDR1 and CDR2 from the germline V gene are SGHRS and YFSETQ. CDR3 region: CARTNRGSSYEQYF. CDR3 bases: TGCGCCAGAACAAACAGGGGTAGCTCCTACGAGCAGTACTTC.

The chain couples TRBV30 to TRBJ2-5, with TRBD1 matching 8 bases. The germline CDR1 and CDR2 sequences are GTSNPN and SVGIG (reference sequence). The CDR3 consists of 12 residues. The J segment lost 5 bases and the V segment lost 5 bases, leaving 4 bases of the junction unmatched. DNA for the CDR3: TGTGCCTGGCAGGGGGCGGGGGAGACCCAGTACTTC. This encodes CAWQGAGETQYF.

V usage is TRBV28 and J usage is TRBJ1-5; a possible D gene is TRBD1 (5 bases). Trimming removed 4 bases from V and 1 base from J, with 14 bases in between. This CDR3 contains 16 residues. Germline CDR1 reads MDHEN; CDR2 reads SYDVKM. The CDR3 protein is CASSWWGEVSNQPQHF. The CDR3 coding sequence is TGTGCCAGCAGTTGGTGGGGCGAGGTGAGCAATCAGCCCCAGCATTTT.

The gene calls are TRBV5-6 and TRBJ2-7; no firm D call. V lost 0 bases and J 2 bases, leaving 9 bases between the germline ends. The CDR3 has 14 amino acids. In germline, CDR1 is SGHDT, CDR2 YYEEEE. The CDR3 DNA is TGTGCCAGCAGCTTGGGATTGCCAACCTACGAGCAGTACTTC. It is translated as CASSLGLPTYEQYF. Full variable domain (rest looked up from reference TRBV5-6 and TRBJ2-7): DAGVTQSPTHLIKTRGQQVTLRCSPKSGHDTVSWYQQALGQGPQFIFQYYEEEERQRGNFPDRFSGHQFPNYSSELNVNALLLGDSALYLCASSLGLPTYEQYFGPGTRLTVT.

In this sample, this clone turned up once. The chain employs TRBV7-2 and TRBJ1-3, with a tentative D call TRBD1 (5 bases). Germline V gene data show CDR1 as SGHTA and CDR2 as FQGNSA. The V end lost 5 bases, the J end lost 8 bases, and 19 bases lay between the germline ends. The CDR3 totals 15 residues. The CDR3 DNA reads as TGTGCCAGCAGCCCCCCCGGCGGGGGTTTGGACACCATATATTTT. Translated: CASSPPGGGLDTIYF.

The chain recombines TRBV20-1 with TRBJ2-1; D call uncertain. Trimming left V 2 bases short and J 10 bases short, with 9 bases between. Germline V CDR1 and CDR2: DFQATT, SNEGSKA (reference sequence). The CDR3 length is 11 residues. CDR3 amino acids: CSARPDWEQFF. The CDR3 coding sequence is TGCAGTGCTAGACCCGATTGGGAGCAGTTCTTC.

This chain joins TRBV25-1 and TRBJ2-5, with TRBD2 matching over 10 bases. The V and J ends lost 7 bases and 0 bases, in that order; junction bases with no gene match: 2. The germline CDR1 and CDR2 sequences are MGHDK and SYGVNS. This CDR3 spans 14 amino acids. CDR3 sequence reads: CASKGLADQETQYF. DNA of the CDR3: TGTGCCAGCAAAGGACTAGCGGACCAAGAGACCCAGTACTTC. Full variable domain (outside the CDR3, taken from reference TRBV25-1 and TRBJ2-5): EADIYQTPRYLVIGTGKKITLECSQTMGHDKMYWYQQDPGMELHLIHYSYGVNSTEKGDLSSESTVSRIRTEHFPLTLESARPSHTSQYLCASKGLADQETQYFGPGTRLLVL.

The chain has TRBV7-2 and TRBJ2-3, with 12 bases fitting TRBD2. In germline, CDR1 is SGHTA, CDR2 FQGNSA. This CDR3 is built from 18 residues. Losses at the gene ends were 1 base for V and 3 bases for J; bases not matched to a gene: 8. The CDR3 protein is CASSLELAGGAGTDTQYF. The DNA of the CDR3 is TGTGCCAGCAGCTTAGAACTAGCGGGGGGCGCTGGGACAGATACGCAGTATTTT.